This T cell receptor (beta chain) is drawn from a study of T cells after yellow fever vaccination. Study background: Each low-cell-number fraction was prepared by means of SMART-Seq v4 Ultra Low Input. Whole-study results and caveats: The study found a weaker secondary response that peaked faster, day 5 versus 15. Abundant bulk-population clonotypes could contaminate the FACS-sorted repertoires. Reappearance after the booster was observed for most primary-vaccination clones (about 95% CD4, roughly 90% CD8).

TCRdb re-called the 5' RACE reads through MiXCR, storing one row per CDR3 protein. The sample lists hundreds of thousands of distinct CDR3 sequences, approximately 10% occurring once. This clonotype was counted between two and nine times. Its antigen is still unknown. Between the trimmed V and J ends, which lost 8 bases and 0 bases, there was a span of 5 bases. Germline CDR1 SNHLY, CDR2 FYNNEI. The CDR3 length is 13 residues. The sequence derives from a man between 18 and 29 years old who received the YFV17D yellow fever vaccine. The chain carries TRBV2 and TRBJ1-6; D is unclear. The source was PBMCs, collected on the day of the first yellow fever vaccination. This CDR3 is CASPRSYNSPLHF. DNA of the CDR3: TGTGCCAGCCCGCGCTCCTATAATTCACCCCTCCACTTT. Supplemented by reference TRBV2 and TRBJ1-6, the full variable domain reads EPEVTQTPSHQVTQMGQEVILRCVPISNHLYFYWYRQILGQKVEFLVSFYNNEISEKSEIFDDQFSVERPDGSNFTLKIRSTKLEDSAMYFCASPRSYNSPLHFGNGTRLTVT.